One T cell receptor (beta chain) is described in this entry. Seattle patient enrollment occurred during active infection, with longitudinal follow-up thereafter. This sample is drawn from a study of blood T cell repertoires in COVID-19. Background on the study: Samples representing acute and convalescent COVID-19 were sourced from the United States, Italy and Spain. PBMCs, B-cell-depleted T cells, or T cells were the source of the cDNA or gDNA that made up the material.

CDR3 length equals 14 residues. The V end was cut by 5 bases, the J end by 3 bases, with 13 bases between. The germline gives CDR1 LGHDT, CDR2 YNNKEL (reference sequence). The authors' processing: It was from reference gene primer amplification that nucleated cell counts were estimated. Sequencing was performed with immunoSEQ multiplex PCR; in TCRdb, only in-frame clones are kept and a portion is missing. V and J calls plus clone size are reproduced from that table; the DNA served to infer D and trimming. The table includes approximately 390,000 clones, around 87% detected once. The sequence derives from a woman aged 55-70 years with COVID-19, enrolled during active disease. This sequence joins TRBV3-1 (or the pseudogene TRBV3-2) and TRBJ1-2; D unclear. Sequenced: peripheral blood. The CDR3 DNA reads as TGTGCCAGCAGCGATCCCGGGAGGGACTATGGCTACACCTTC. Its protein product is CASSDPGRDYGYTF.